A single sample gave rise to the 22 T cell receptor beta chains below, sequenced in a study of blood T cell repertoires in COVID-19. Here immunoSEQ multiplex PCR was the method, and the copy in TCRdb shows in-frame clones only, minus some. The sample has a few hundred thousand clones; about 86% are singletons. The sequencing input was PBMCs or T cells enriched from blood (not recorded which). The receptors come from a man aged 45-65 years who had recovered from COVID-19.

This clone occurred once. V is TRBV29-1 and J is TRBJ2-1; no reliable D call. The CDR3 has 13 amino acids. CDR1 and CDR2 (germline): SQVTM, ANQGSEA. The V end lost 3 bases, the J end lost 4 bases, and 10 bases lay between the germline ends. The CDR3 loop reads CSVEGELYNEQFF. The DNA for the CDR3 is TGCAGCGTTGAGGGCGAGTTATACAATGAGCAGTTCTTC.

The chain carries TRBV11-3 and TRBJ2-7; 8 nucleotides match TRBD2. The CDR3 extends over 14 amino acids. CDR1 and CDR2 (germline): SGHNT, YENEEA. Trimming cost V 5 bases and J 0 bases; bases outside gene matches: 3. Here the CDR3 DNA reads TGTGCCAGCAGCCCAACTAGCGGCTCCTACGAGCAGTACTTC. Encoded protein: CASSPTSGSYEQYF.

This clone was seen just once. The chain's CDR3 is CASSSSNTGELFF. In DNA, the CDR3 is TGTGCCAGCAGCTCCTCGAACACCGGGGAGCTGTTTTTT. The V call is TRBV11-2, the J call TRBJ2-2; D remains ambiguous. The germline CDR1 and CDR2 sequences are SGHAT and FQNNGV. The CDR3 totals 13 residues. V lost 4 bases, J lost 0 bases, and 3 bases lay in between.

Note on this clone: The same CDR3 can be traced to other DNA sequences in this sample. V gene TRBV7-3 combines with J gene TRBJ1-2; TRBD1 agrees at 9 bases. The germline V gene has CDR1 SGHTA and CDR2 FQGTGA. CDR3 length: 13 amino acids. J gave up 5 bases and V 5 bases, and 3 bases lay outside the gene matches. In DNA form, the CDR3 reads TGTGCCAGCAGCCCGGGACAGGGATATGGCTACACCTTC. This encodes CASSPGQGYGYTF.

The genes are TRBV19 and TRBJ2-1, with D maybe TRBD1 (5 bases). The CDR3 loop spans 15 amino acids. Deletions cut 1 base from V and 5 bases from J, with 12 bases between. Germline V gives CDR1 LNHDA, CDR2 SQIVND (reference sequence). CDR3 loop: CASSIGTRSNNEQFF. The CDR3 DNA reads TGTGCCAGTAGTATAGGGACACGGAGTAACAATGAGCAGTTCTTC.

This sequence joins TRBV2 and TRBJ2-6, with a possible D match to TRBD1 (5 bases). The germline gives CDR1 SNHLY, CDR2 FYNNEI. The CDR3 contains 14 residues. V dropped 8 bases and J dropped 1 base, with 9 bases sitting between them. The CDR3 DNA reads TGTGCCAGCGGCCAGGGTTCTGGGGCCAACGTCCTGACTTTC. This encodes CASGQGSGANVLTF.

The CDR3 protein is CASSGTSGPQETQYF. CDR3 bases: TGTGCCAGCAGTGGGACTAGCGGTCCGCAAGAGACCCAGTACTTC. V gene TRBV6-6 combines with J gene TRBJ2-5; the match to TRBD2 covers 11 bases. J lost 2 bases, V lost 5 bases, and 4 bases had no gene match. The CDR3 loop spans 15 amino acids. Germline assignment: CDR1 MNHNY and CDR2 SVGAGI (reference sequence).

The chain has TRBV4-1 and TRBJ1-2; TRBD1 matches at 9 bases. The CDR3 is 15 residues long. The germline V gene has CDR1 MGHRA and CDR2 YSYEKL. Unmatched junction bases numbered 8, after V lost 2 bases and J lost 7 bases. CDR3 sequence (DNA): TGCGCCAGCAGCCAAACCCCGGGACAGGGTATTGGCTACACCTTC. Its translation is CASSQTPGQGIGYTF.

CDR3 amino acids: CASSVEGGNSGNEQFF. The CDR3 DNA reads as TGTGCCAGCAGCGTAGAGGGGGGGAATAGCGGCAATGAGCAGTTCTTC. This chain uses TRBV9 with TRBJ2-1; D may be TRBD2 (7 bases). V was trimmed by 0 bases and J by 6 bases, leaving 16 bases between them. Germline CDR1 and CDR2: SGDLS and YYNGEE. The CDR3 has 16 residues.

The chain's CDR3 is CASSLEQGEAFF. The DNA for the CDR3 is TGTGCCAGCAGTCTAGAACAGGGGGAGGCTTTCTTT. The chain links TRBV6-5 to TRBJ1-1, with TRBD1 identical over 8 bases. Looked up from germline, CDR1 is MNHEY and CDR2 is SVGAGI. The CDR3 is 12 residues long. The V gene end was trimmed by 5 bases and the J gene end by 11 bases; junction bases not matched to a gene: 7.

The CDR3 DNA reads as TGTGCCAGCAGTCTCAGGGACAGGGGTGGAGATACGCAGTATTTT. This translates into CASSLRDRGGDTQYF. V usage is TRBV7-2 and J usage is TRBJ2-3; TRBD1 matches at 10 bases. The V segment lost 6 bases and the J segment 5 bases; nucleotides outside the gene matches: 8. From germline, CDR1 is SGHTA and CDR2 FQGNSA. The CDR3 consists of 15 residues.

The V and J genes are TRBV21-1 and TRBJ2-2; TRBD1, the table's D call, lacks a check against the DNA. TRBV21-1 corresponds to a pseudogene. The CDR3 runs to 16 residues. The DNA of the CDR3 is TGTGCCAGCGCCCCACCGGGACACCAATACACCGGGGAGCTGTTTTTT. Protein: CASAPPGHQYTGELFF.

The chain uses TRBV7-9 and TRBJ1-6; D unclear. This CDR3 spans 14 amino acids. Germline V gene sequence: CDR1 SEHNR, CDR2 FQNEAQ (reference sequence). The V and J ends lost 1 base and 7 bases respectively, with 8 bases between them. CDR3 sequence reads: CASSLDSGNSPLHF. CDR3 DNA sequence: TGTGCCAGCAGCTTAGACAGCGGGAATTCACCCCTCCACTTT.

The gene calls are TRBV14 and TRBJ1-5; 7 positions match TRBD1. The CDR3 spans 14 residues. The junction had 5 bases not matched to a gene; V was cut back by 2 bases and J by 7 bases. The germline gives CDR1 SGHDN, CDR2 FVKESK. The DNA for the CDR3 is TGTGCCAGCAGCCAAACAGGGGAGCGGCAGCCCCAGCATTTT. Residues: CASSQTGERQPQHF.

This clone was found a few times. This sequence joins TRBV27 and TRBJ1-2; 8 nucleotides align to TRBD1. The CDR3 length is 15 residues. The germline V gene encodes CDR1 MNHEY and CDR2 SMNVEV (reference sequence). V lost 3 bases and J lost 0; bases outside the gene matches: 3. CDR3 in amino acids: CASSFGQGANYGYTF. As DNA, the CDR3 is TGTGCCAGCAGTTTTGGACAGGGAGCTAACTATGGCTACACCTTC.

This chain links TRBV19 with TRBJ1-4; 12 bases match TRBD1. CDR3 length equals 16 residues. In germline, CDR1 is LNHDA, CDR2 SQIVND (reference sequence). The junction had 11 bases not matched to a gene; V was cut back by 8 bases and J by 7 bases. Here the CDR3 DNA reads TGTGCCAGTGGAGCCGGGACAGGGGGCTTTGGTGAAAAACTGTTTTTT. The encoded protein is CASGAGTGGFGEKLFF.

The J gene is TRBJ2-1, the V gene TRBV14, with 15 bases matching TRBD2. The CDR3 is 14 amino acids. With 5 bases clipped from V and 12 bases from J, the junction kept 5 bases outside the gene matches. The germline CDR1 and CDR2 sequences are SGHDN and FVKESK. CDR3 DNA: TGTGCCAGCAGCATCGGACTAGCGGGAGGGGGGCAGTTCTTC. As protein: CASSIGLAGGGQFF. Combining the CDR3 with reference TRBV14 and TRBJ2-1 gives the whole variable domain EAGVTQFPSHSVIEKGQTVTLRCDPISGHDNLYWYRRVMGKEIKFLLHFVKESKQDESGMPNNRFLAERTGGTYSTLKVQPAELEDSGVYFCASSIGLAGGGQFFGPGTRLTVL.

The V call is TRBV5-1, the J call TRBJ2-7, with unresolved D. Germline loops: CDR1 SGHRS, CDR2 YFSETQ. This CDR3 comprises 14 residues. The germline V and J ends were trimmed by 3 bases and 1 base, with 11 bases remaining between them. The CDR3 here is CASSSPRVSYEQYF. The DNA for the CDR3 is TGCGCCAGCAGCTCCCCTCGGGTTTCCTACGAGCAGTACTTC.

The V and J genes are TRBV19 and TRBJ2-1; 9 bases are shared with TRBD1. CDR1 LNHDA and CDR2 SQIVND come from the germline V gene (reference sequence). Trimming removed 6 bases from V and 5 bases from J; junction bases left unmatched: 8. This CDR3 contains 15 residues. CDR3 DNA sequence: TGTGCCAGTAGAGGGGGGACAGGGAAGGACAATGAGCAGTTCTTC. Protein product: CASRGGTGKDNEQFF.

This clone has just one count. This chain links TRBV4-2 with TRBJ2-1; D call uncertain. Germline V gene data show CDR1 as LGHNA and CDR2 as YNFKEQ. The CDR3 loop spans 14 amino acids. V lost 1 base, J lost 9 bases, and 13 bases lay in between. The CDR3, as DNA: TGTGCCAGCAGCCAAGGCTCAGTTACCAGTGAGCAGTTCTTC. It yields the protein CASSQGSVTSEQFF.

V gene TRBV11-2 combines with J gene TRBJ2-5, with D uncertain. Germline CDR1 reads SGHAT; CDR2 reads FQNNGV. This CDR3 contains 14 residues. The V end was cut by 3 bases, the J end by 5 bases, with 13 bases between. CDR3 DNA: TGTGCCAGCAGCTTGCCTTTAGCATGGGAGACCCAGTACTTC. It is translated as CASSLPLAWETQYF.

The table lists this clone with a count of one. V usage is TRBV29-1 and J usage is TRBJ1-1, with a tentative D call TRBD1 (5 bases). The CDR3 length is 12 residues. Trimming took off 8 bases at V and 7 bases at J, with 17 bases between the two ends. CDR1 and CDR2 from the germline V gene are SQVTM and ANQGSEA. In nucleotides, the CDR3 is TGCAGCTCCTCGAATTCAAGGGGTGAAGCTTTCTTT. Translating gives CSSSNSRGEAFF.